What follows are 11 T cell receptor beta chains derived from one specimen sequenced in a study of OX40 agonist ivuxolimab in advanced cancers. Sequencing was performed with immunoSEQ multiplex PCR; in TCRdb, only in-frame clones are kept and a portion is missing. The profile covers about 63,000 clones, with 75% to 90% appearing a single time and 10% to 13% taken by the ten largest. Sequenced here: CD4+ or CD8+ T cells sorted from blood, sampled in a trial of the OX40 agonist ivuxolimab. The receptors derive from an adult with an advanced solid tumor such as melanoma, head and neck, liver or kidney cancer.

The V gene is TRBV5-1, the J gene TRBJ2-5, with D possibly matching TRBD2 (5 bases). Trimming pared 1 base from V and 3 bases from J, leaving 13 bases between. Looked up from germline, CDR1 is SGHRS and CDR2 is YFSETQ. The CDR3 has 15 residues. The CDR3 DNA is TGCGCCAGCAGCTTGCTACCGGGAAAAGAAGAGACCCAGTACTTC. Translation: CASSLLPGKEETQYF. Supplemented by reference TRBV5-1 and TRBJ2-5, the full variable domain reads KAGVTQTPRYLIKTRGQQVTLSCSPISGHRSVSWYQQTPGQGLQFLFEYFSETQRNKGNFPGRFSGRQFSNSRSEMNVSTLELGDSALYLCASSLLPGKEETQYFGPGTRLLVL.

V usage is TRBV21-1 and J usage is TRBJ2-7; TRBD1 is taken as the D call from the table, unchecked against the DNA. TRBV21-1 is tagged as a pseudogene. This CDR3 spans 14 amino acids. CDR3 DNA: TGTGCCAGCCGGTGGGGCAGTAGCTCCTACGAGCAGTACTTC. It specifies CASRWGSSSYEQYF.

The V call is TRBV4-1, the J call TRBJ2-7; TRBD1 matches at 7 bases. The ends lost 2 bases at V and 0 bases at J; junction bases unmatched: 10. The germline CDR1 and CDR2 sequences are MGHRA and YSYEKL. The CDR3 length is 17 residues. CDR3 amino acids: CASSQRISGTDSYEQYF. The CDR3, as DNA: TGCGCCAGCAGCCAAAGGATTTCCGGGACAGACTCCTACGAGCAGTACTTC.

J is TRBJ1-4 and V is TRBV4-1, with D perhaps TRBD1 (5 bases). Germline V CDR1 and CDR2: MGHRA, YSYEKL. The CDR3 has 14 residues. Deletions cut 8 bases from V and 6 bases from J, with 16 bases between. CDR3 amino acids: CASRDRSRDEKLFF. The CDR3 DNA follows: TGCGCCAGCCGGGACCGGTCAAGGGATGAAAAACTGTTTTTT.

The chain combines TRBV10-1 with TRBJ2-2; 11 bases fit TRBD2. V lost 2 bases, J lost 3 bases, and 8 bases stayed unmatched. Germline CDR1 and CDR2: WNHNN and SYGVQD (reference sequence). The CDR3 is 18 residues long. CDR3 DNA sequence: TGCGCCAGCAGTGAGGCCCAGACTAGCGGGATAGACACCGGGGAGCTGTTTTTT. It codes for CASSEAQTSGIDTGELFF.

This chain uses TRBV28 with TRBJ1-3; D is undetermined. V gave up 0 bases and J gave up 0 bases, with 6 bases separating them. The germline gives CDR1 MDHEN, CDR2 SYDVKM. CDR3 length equals 15 residues. CDR3: CASSLWEDSGNTIYF. CDR3 DNA: TGTGCCAGCAGTTTATGGGAGGACTCTGGAAACACCATATATTTT. The whole variable domain, filled in from reference TRBV28 and TRBJ1-3, reads DVKVTQSSRYLVKRTGEKVFLECVQDMDHENMFWYRQDPGLGLRLIYFSYDVKMKEKGDIPEGYSVSREKKERFSLILESASTNQTSMYLCASSLWEDSGNTIYFGEGSWLTVV.

J is TRBJ2-7 and V is TRBV5-1; 7 bases agree with TRBD2. Germline V gene data show CDR1 as SGHRS and CDR2 as YFSETQ. J gave up 3 bases and V 0 bases, and 6 bases lay outside the gene matches. The length of the CDR3 is 15 residues. Here the CDR3 reads CASSLGRASGYEQYF. The CDR3 DNA is TGCGCCAGCAGCTTGGGACGAGCTAGCGGCTACGAGCAGTACTTC. The full variable domain, with the rest looked up from reference TRBV5-1 and TRBJ2-7, is KAGVTQTPRYLIKTRGQQVTLSCSPISGHRSVSWYQQTPGQGLQFLFEYFSETQRNKGNFPGRFSGRQFSNSRSEMNVSTLELGDSALYLCASSLGRASGYEQYFGPGTRLTVT.

This clone has a handful of counts. This chain links TRBV5-8 with TRBJ2-2, with a weak D call TRBD1 (6 bases). The germline gives CDR1 SGHTS, CDR2 YDEGEE. With 1 base removed from V and 10 bases from J, the gap between germline ends came to 11 bases. The CDR3 is 13 amino acids. CDR3 sequence (DNA): TGTGCCAGCAGCTTGTCAGTGGGACAGGAGCTGTTTTTT. Protein sequence: CASSLSVGQELFF.

This chain uses TRBV2 with TRBJ1-1; the D is unclear. The CDR3 is 14 amino acids. The V end lost 6 bases, the J end lost 0 bases, and 11 bases lay between the germline ends. Per the germline V gene, CDR1 is SNHLY and CDR2 is FYNNEI. In DNA, the CDR3 is TGTGCCAGCAGGAGCGTCCTTATGAACACTGAAGCTTTCTTT. Encoded protein: CASRSVLMNTEAFF.

The chain carries TRBV2 and TRBJ2-5; perhaps TRBD1 as D (6 bases). V gave up 8 bases and J gave up 2 bases, with 15 bases separating them. The CDR3 totals 14 residues. Germline CDR1 and CDR2: SNHLY and FYNNEI. This chain's CDR3 is CASGLGQGQETQYF. CDR3 DNA sequence: TGTGCCAGCGGGTTGGGGCAGGGGCAAGAGACCCAGTACTTC.

This chain uses TRBV2 with TRBJ2-7; weak D call: TRBD1 (6 bases). This CDR3 region has 13 residues. V gave up 7 bases and J gave up 4 bases, with 14 bases separating them. Germline lookup yields CDR1 SNHLY and CDR2 FYNNEI. The CDR3 DNA is TGTGCCAGCAAGGGGGAAGGACCTTACGAGCAGTACTTC. This sequence encodes CASKGEGPYEQYF.